This TCR beta chain derives from a study of shared clonotypes between healthy human individuals. The data were produced by immunoSEQ multiplex PCR, yet TCRdb's version contains in-frame clones alone and is incomplete. The sample has about 580,000 clones, 95% to 98% seen once. Germline lookup yields CDR1 MNHEY and CDR2 SMNVEV (reference sequence). Between the trimmed V and J ends, which lost 0 bases and 5 bases, there was a span of 13 bases. The CDR3 contains 15 residues. Positive CCR7 selection of CD45RO-negative cells yielded the naive CD8 cells, and terminally differentiated effector memory CD45RA+ cells were excluded.

This sequence was found in a man aged 25 to 40 in good health. Sequenced: naive CD8+ T cells sorted from blood. The chain joins TRBV27 to TRBJ1-1; D gene unclear. As DNA, the CDR3 is TGTGCCAGCAGTTTATCGTCGGCCGGGAGGACTGAAGCTTTCTTT. It is translated as CASSLSSAGRTEAFF.